The clone carrying this TCR beta chain was seen many times. Where ophthalmopathy was present, donors had moderate-to-severe activity, CAS ≥3, NOSPECS ≥4 and duration under 3 months. The data are from a study of Graves' ophthalmopathy and Graves' hyperthyroidism. Amplifying from RNA transcripts, the study obtained TCR beta CDR3 regions. First-round RT-PCR employed HTBI primers, with a second-round multiplex PCR after it. TCRdb reprocessed the multiplex PCR reads via MiXCR and lists one record per CDR3 protein. The table lists over 450,000 distinct CDR3 sequences, around an eighth of them singletons. CDR3 size: 15 residues. CDR1 and CDR2 from the germline V gene are MNHNS and SASEGT. Trimming cost V 5 bases and J 3 bases, with 17 bases left between them.

The sequenced material came from blood. The chain combines TRBV6-1 with TRBJ2-7; D is ambiguous. The source is a woman aged 25 to 39 with Graves' ophthalmopathy. The CDR3, as DNA: TGTGCCAGCAGTCCCCTCCAGACAAGGAGCTACGAGCAGTACTTC. As protein: CASSPLQTRSYEQYF.